This T cell receptor (beta chain) comes out of a study of shared clonotypes between healthy human individuals. Every immunoSEQ plate was one replicate of a subset's evenly spread DNA. Profiled with immunoSEQ multiplex PCR; TCRdb holds only in-frame clones, not every one. The sample shows some 580,000 clones, around 97% of them seen only once. All donors were healthy HIV-negative adults lacking recent acute infections or vaccinations. Comments on this clone: Its antigen is currently unknown.

Overall study findings and caveats: Generation probabilities of non-shared clonotypes were lower (relative to those shared by all four donors). Clonotype sharing among donors was expected to depend on sequencing depth.

The ends lost 4 bases at V and 6 bases at J; junction bases unmatched: 8. This CDR3 region has 16 residues. Germline V gene lookup returns CDR1 MDHEN and CDR2 SYDVKM. The clonotype originates from a woman under 40 in good health. The sample was naive CD4+ T cells sorted from blood. Described subset: CD45RA+ positively selected. The genes are TRBV28 and TRBJ2-4, with 11 bases aligning to TRBD2. The DNA for the CDR3 is TGTGCCAGCAGTTCATTGACTAGCGGGAAGAGAAACATTCAGTACTTC. Its translation is CASSSLTSGKRNIQYF.